This TCR beta chain was profiled in a study of blood T cells in healthy people across ages (dated by TCRdb to 2015 to 2017). Background for the entire study: Template switching captured roughly one uniquely barcoded TCR beta cDNA molecule per two T cells in model experiments. The study analyzed two additional independent replicas of 1 million unique cDNA reads from the same blood draw for two donors, one aged 18 to 30 and one aged 80 or older. Donors were grouped into four age groups: young (average roughly 17 years), middle-aged (39), aged (about 60) and long-lived (approximately 75). Using deep sequencing normalized with unique cDNA molecular identifiers, the study measured how TCR beta repertoire diversity changes with age. Donors of different ages were randomly distributed across sequencing lanes to avoid experimental bias.

The approximately 40 donors, aged about 6 to 95 years, were systemically healthy Caucasian individuals from Russia. Approximately 10 milliliters of peripheral blood were collected from each donor into EDTA-treated Vacutainer tubes. Ficoll-Paque density-gradient centrifugation was used to isolate PBMCs, with at least 6.5 million per sample. Trizol reagent was used to extract total RNA from PBMCs, with at least 5.5 micrograms per sample. For every donor, an aliquot of PBMCs went through flow cytometry to measure the percentages of naive CD45RAhigh/CD27high T cells. Library method: 5' RACE. These reads were obtained on an Illumina HiSeq 2500. A second about 7 to 12 cycle PCR used a sample-barcoded 5' primer and a J-beta primer mix. Each TCR beta cDNA molecule received a unique molecular identifier from a template-switch 5' adaptor carrying 12 random nucleotides. Each sample yielded at least 2.5 million CDR3-containing paired-end reads. First-strand cDNA synthesis was performed from all RNA using the Mint cDNA synthesis kit, with priming by a TRBC-specific oligonucleotide. Following uracil-DNA glycosylase treatment, a first 18-cycle PCR with universal primers M1SS and BC2_uni_R was performed on all cDNA. As for how the authors treated the data: Normalization of each sample was performed by random selection of 1 million high-quality reads, each carrying a distinct molecular identifier. Instead of being binned into consensus sequences, reads that shared molecular identifiers were thrown out. MiTCR, set to a Q25 quality threshold and the strictest error-elimination algorithm, was used for CDR3 identification, clonotype clustering and error correction. A nonparametric unseen species model using Euler transformation provided a lower-bound estimate of total TCR beta diversity. TCRdb reprocessed the public reads (quality trimming at Q25 with fastp, clone calling with MiXCR) and kept in-frame beta chains. Identical CDR3 proteins give one entry, which carries the most common genes and DNA. The V and J calls here are based on TCRdb, not the publication. This sample comprises 850,000 to 1,000,000 distinct CDR3 sequences, roughly 50% of them detected only once. The ten most abundant clones make up 13% of the sample.

Relative to germline, V is 1 base shorter and J is 9 bases shorter, with 13 bases between their ends. The CDR3 runs 14 residues from the cysteine to the phenylalanine. Left in the record is the CDR3 DNA by itself, 42 bases read in frame from the first base. The CDR1 and CDR2 encoded by the germline V gene are MGHRA and YSYEKL. Points the paper makes about the study in general: Compared with the aged group, the long-lived group had more naive CD4+ T cells, fewer expanded clones and increased TCR diversity, suggesting age selection. Estimates of total diversity from one million sequenced T cells were regarded as lower bounds and underestimates. There was a strong correlation between observed TCR beta diversity and the percentage of naive T cells measured by flow cytometry. Because the CMV infection status of the donors was unknown, age-related changes in expanded clonotypes may potentially have been confounded. Observed TCR beta diversity per million T cells fell roughly linearly with age, and a significant reduction was already apparent by age approximately 41. Since profiling was done on bulk unsorted PBMCs, naive and antigen-experienced compartments could not be conclusively compared.

With regard to this clonotype: Its specific antigen is unknown. Base qualities are not at hand, and no much larger clone is one base apart.

The sequenced sample was blood. This TCR was recovered from a man aged 30 to 39 in good health. The sequence joins TRBV4-1 to TRBJ2-1; the D match is possibly TRBD1 or TRBD2, with 5 bases aligned in each. The nucleotides read TGCGCCAGCAGCCAAGTGACGGGACGGTGTGAGCAGTTCTTC. Translated, this gives CASSQVTGRCEQFF.